The text below deals with one T cell receptor beta chain. Antigen: not known. The sample comes from a study of a mutant IDH1 vaccine in newly diagnosed glioma. Specified time point: week 47, end of study. A single vaccine dose contained 300 ug of mutant IDH1 20-mer peptide, and topical imiquimod was used with it. The method was immunoSEQ multiplex PCR; TCRdb's version includes in-frame clones alone and lacks a portion of them. The repertoire consists of approximately 22,000 clones, with roughly 82% occurring once and the leading ten covering about 4%. This clonotype was obtained from a man in his forties or fifties with glioma. Some clones in this sample may be carry-over from other donors' samples. Sample: PBMCs, taken from a glioma patient whose treatment included an IDH1 peptide vaccine.

The CDR3 region is CASSVSGGGTEAFF. CDR3 nucleotides: TGTGCCAGTAGCGTTTCGGGAGGGGGAACTGAAGCTTTCTTT. V is TRBV19 and J is TRBJ1-1; weak D call: TRBD1 (6 bases). Germline V lookup: CDR1 LNHDA, CDR2 SQIVND (reference sequence). The CDR3 length is 14 residues. V lost 6 bases to trimming and J lost 5 bases, with 16 bases between them.